One T cell receptor beta chain is described in this entry. The data stem from a study of shared clonotypes between healthy human individuals. Trimming pared 2 bases from V and 8 bases from J, leaving 7 bases between. The CDR3 consists of 12 residues. The V gene's germline CDR1 is MNHEY and CDR2 SMNVEV (reference sequence). Profiled with immunoSEQ multiplex PCR; TCRdb holds only in-frame clones, not every one. The sample has hundreds of thousands of clones; roughly 95% are singletons. Naive CD8 cells were CD45RO-negative, positively selected for CCR7, excluding terminally differentiated effector memory CD45RA+ cells.

The specimen sequenced was naive CD8+ T cells sorted from blood. V is TRBV27 and J is TRBJ2-1; D may be TRBD2 (6 bases). The sequence was obtained from a woman aged 25 to 39 in good health. Written as DNA, the CDR3 is TGTGCCAGCAGTTTAAGCGGGTATGAGCAGTTCTTC. Its translation is CASSLSGYEQFF.